The clone carrying this TCR beta chain turned up a few times. The entry originates in a study of blood T cells in healthy people across ages. Each donor had around 10 milliliters of peripheral blood drawn. The V gene's germline CDR1 is MDHEN and CDR2 SYDVKM. Trimming shortened V by 6 bases and J by 6 bases, and 12 bases separated the two germline ends. This CDR3 has 12 residues. A sample-barcoded 5' primer and a J-beta primer mix were used in a second PCR of roughly 6 to 11 cycles. Each of the cDNA molecules was tagged by a template-switch adaptor with 12 random nucleotides. TCRdb independently ran MiXCR on the 5' RACE reads; one entry per CDR3 protein. Among approximately 760,000 distinct CDR3 sequences listed, roughly 25% were seen once. The same sample was also used in a study of T cells of mothers and their children. That work adds: Reads recorded for TCR beta CDR3 numbered over 8.5 million per mother and around 2.8 million per child.

This TCR derives from a boy younger than 18 in good health. The V gene is TRBV28, the J gene TRBJ2-7; no firm D call. The sample consisted of blood. The CDR3 spells CASRASWSEQYF. The CDR3 DNA follows: TGTGCCAGCAGGGCCTCGTGGAGCGAGCAGTACTTC.